This T cell receptor (beta chain) emerged from a study of blood T cell repertoires in COVID-19. This clone was observed a single time. Clones were read by immunoSEQ multiplex PCR, and TCRdb kept only the in-frame ones, dropping some. The table has 55,000 to 60,000 clones, about 88% seen once. V was clipped by 3 bases and J by 5 bases; unmatched bases: 25. CDR3 length equals 21 residues. Germline V gene lookup returns CDR1 LNHDA and CDR2 SQIVND (reference sequence). The receptor's source is an older man with active COVID-19. The sequencing input was peripheral blood. The chain recombines TRBV19 with TRBJ2-5; 9 nucleotides match TRBD1. The CDR3 loop is CASSILGGFGQGTADWETQYF. The CDR3 nucleotides read TGTGCCAGTAGTATCCTCGGGGGATTCGGACAGGGGACAGCGGACTGGGAGACCCAGTACTTC.